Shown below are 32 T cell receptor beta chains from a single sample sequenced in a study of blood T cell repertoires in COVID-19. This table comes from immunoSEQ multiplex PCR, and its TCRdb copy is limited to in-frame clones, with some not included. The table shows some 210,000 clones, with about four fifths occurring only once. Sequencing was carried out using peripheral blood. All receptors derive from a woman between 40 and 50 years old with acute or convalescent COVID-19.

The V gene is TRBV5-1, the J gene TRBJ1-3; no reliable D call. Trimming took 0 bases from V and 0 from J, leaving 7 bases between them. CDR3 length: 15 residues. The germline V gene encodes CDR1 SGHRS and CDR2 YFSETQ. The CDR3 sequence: CASSLVPVSGNTIYF. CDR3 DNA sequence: TGCGCCAGCAGCTTGGTCCCGGTCTCTGGAAACACCATATATTTT.

The CDR3 coding sequence is TGCAGCGCTTGGGACAAGAGCTCCTACGAGCAGTACTTC. This codes for CSAWDKSSYEQYF. The chain employs TRBV29-1 and TRBJ2-7, with D possibly TRBD1 on 6 matching bases. With 7 bases removed from V and 0 bases from J, the gap between germline ends came to 13 bases. In germline, CDR1 is SQVTM, CDR2 ANQGSEA. This CDR3 is 13 amino acids long.

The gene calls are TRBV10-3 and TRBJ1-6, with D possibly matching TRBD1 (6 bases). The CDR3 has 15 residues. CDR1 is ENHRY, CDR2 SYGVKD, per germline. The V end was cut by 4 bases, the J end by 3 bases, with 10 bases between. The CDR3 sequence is CAISVAGDYNSPLHF. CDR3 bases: TGTGCCATCAGTGTTGCAGGGGACTATAATTCACCCCTCCACTTT.

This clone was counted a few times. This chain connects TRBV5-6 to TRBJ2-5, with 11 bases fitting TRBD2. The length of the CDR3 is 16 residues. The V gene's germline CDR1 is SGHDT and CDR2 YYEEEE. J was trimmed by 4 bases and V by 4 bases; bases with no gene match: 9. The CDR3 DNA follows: TGTGCCAGCAGCCCGGGACTAGCGGAGGGGGGAGAGACCCAGTACTTC. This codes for CASSPGLAEGGETQYF.

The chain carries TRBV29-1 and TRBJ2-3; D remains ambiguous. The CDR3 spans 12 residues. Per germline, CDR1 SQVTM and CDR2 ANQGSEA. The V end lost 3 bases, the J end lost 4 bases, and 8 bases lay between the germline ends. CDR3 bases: TGCAGCGTTGACTGGGCCGCAGATACGCAGTATTTT. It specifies CSVDWAADTQYF.

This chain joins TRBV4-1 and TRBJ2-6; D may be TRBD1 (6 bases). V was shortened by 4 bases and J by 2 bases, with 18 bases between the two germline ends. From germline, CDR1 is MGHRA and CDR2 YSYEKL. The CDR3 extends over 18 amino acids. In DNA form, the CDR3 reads TGCGCCAGCAGCCTCTACTTTTACAGGGTTGCTGGGGCCAACGTCCTGACTTTC. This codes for CASSLYFYRVAGANVLTF.

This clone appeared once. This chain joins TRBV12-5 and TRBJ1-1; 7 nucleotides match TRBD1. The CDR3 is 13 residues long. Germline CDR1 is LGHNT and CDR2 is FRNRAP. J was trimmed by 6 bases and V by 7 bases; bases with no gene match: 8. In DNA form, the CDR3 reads TGTGCTAGTGTCCCCGACAGGGTCGCTGAAGCTTTCTTT. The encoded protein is CASVPDRVAEAFF.

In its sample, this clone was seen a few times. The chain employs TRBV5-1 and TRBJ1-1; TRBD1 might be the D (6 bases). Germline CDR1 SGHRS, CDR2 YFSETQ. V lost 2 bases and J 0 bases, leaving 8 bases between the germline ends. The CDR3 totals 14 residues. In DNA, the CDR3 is TGCGCCAGCAGCTTCGGACAGATGAACACTGAAGCTTTCTTT. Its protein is CASSFGQMNTEAFF.

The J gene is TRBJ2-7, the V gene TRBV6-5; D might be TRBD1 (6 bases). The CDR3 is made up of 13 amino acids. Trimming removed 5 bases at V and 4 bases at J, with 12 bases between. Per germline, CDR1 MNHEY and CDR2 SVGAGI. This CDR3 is CASSPGTQYEQYF. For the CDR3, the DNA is TGTGCCAGCAGTCCCGGGACACAGTACGAGCAGTACTTC.

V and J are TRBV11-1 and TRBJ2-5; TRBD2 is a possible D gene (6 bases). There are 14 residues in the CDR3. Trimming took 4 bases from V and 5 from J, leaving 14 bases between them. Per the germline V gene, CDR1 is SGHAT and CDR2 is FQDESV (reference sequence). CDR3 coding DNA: TGTGCCAGCAGCTCTCCCGGGAGATCGGAGACCCAGTACTTC. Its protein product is CASSSPGRSETQYF.

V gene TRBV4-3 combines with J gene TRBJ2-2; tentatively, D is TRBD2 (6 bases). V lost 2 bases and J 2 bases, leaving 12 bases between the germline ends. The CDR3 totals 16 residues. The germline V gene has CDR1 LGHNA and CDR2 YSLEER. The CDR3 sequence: CASSQLTRPNTGELFF. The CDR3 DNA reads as TGCGCCAGCAGCCAACTGACTAGACCCAACACCGGGGAGCTGTTTTTT.

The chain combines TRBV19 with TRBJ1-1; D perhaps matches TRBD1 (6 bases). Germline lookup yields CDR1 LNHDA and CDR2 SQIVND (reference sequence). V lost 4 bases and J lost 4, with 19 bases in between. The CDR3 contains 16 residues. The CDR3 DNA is TGTGCCAGTAGTAAATGGGGGCTAGGGTCGGGCACTGAAGCTTTCTTT. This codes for CASSKWGLGSGTEAFF. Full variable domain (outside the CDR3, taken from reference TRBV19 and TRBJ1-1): DGGITQSPKYLFRKEGQNVTLSCEQNLNHDAMYWYRQDPGQGLRLIYYSQIVNDFQKGDIAEGYSVSREKKESFPLTVTSAQKNPTAFYLCASSKWGLGSGTEAFFGQGTRLTVV.

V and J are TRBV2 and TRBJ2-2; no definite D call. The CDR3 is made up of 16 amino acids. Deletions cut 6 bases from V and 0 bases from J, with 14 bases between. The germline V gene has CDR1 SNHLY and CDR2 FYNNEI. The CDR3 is CASSALTRSNTGELFF. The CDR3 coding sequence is TGTGCCAGCAGCGCCCTGACTCGATCGAACACCGGGGAGCTGTTTTTT.

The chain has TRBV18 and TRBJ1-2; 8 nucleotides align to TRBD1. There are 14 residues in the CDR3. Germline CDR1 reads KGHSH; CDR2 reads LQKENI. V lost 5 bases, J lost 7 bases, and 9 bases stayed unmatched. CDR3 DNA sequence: TGTGCCAGCTCATCGGACAGGGCTCTAACTGGCTACACCTTC. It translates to CASSSDRALTGYTF.

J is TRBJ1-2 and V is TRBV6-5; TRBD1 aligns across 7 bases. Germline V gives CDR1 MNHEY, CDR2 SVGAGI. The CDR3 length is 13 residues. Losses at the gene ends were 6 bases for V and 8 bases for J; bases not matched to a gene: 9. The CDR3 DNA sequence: TGTGCCAGCAGCACCAACAGGGGCCAAGGCTACACCTTC. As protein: CASSTNRGQGYTF.

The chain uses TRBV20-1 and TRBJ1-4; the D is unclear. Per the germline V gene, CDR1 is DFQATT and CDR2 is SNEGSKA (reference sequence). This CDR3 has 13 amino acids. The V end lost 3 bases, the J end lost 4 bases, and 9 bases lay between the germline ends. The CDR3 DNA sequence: TGCAGTGCTAGTTGGCGGATTAATGAAAAACTGTTTTTT. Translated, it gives CSASWRINEKLFF.

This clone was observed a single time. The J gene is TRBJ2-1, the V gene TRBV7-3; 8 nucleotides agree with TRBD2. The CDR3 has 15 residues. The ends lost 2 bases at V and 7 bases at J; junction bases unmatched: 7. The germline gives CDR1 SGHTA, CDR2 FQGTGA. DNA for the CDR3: TGTGCCAGCAGCTTACTTCCGGGGGGGTATAATGAGCAGTTCTTC. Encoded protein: CASSLLPGGYNEQFF.

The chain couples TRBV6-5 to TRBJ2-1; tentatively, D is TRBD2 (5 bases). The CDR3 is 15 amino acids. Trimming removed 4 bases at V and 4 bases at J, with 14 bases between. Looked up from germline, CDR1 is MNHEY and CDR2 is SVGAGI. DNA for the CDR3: TGTGCCAGCAGTTCCGGACTTGACTTATACAATGAGCAGTTCTTC. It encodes CASSSGLDLYNEQFF.

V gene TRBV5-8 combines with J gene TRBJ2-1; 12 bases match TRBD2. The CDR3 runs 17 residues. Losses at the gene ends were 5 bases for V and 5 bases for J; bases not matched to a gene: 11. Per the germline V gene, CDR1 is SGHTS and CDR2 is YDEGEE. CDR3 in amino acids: CASSFYRTSGTHNEQFF. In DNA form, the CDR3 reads TGTGCCAGCAGTTTTTATCGGACTAGCGGGACCCACAATGAGCAGTTCTTC.

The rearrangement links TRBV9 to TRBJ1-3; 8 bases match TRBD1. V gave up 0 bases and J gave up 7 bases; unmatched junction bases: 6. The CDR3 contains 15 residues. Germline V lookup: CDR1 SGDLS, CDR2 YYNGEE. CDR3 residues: CASSVVPGGFNTIYF. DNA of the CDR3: TGTGCCAGCAGCGTAGTTCCAGGGGGCTTCAACACCATATATTTT.

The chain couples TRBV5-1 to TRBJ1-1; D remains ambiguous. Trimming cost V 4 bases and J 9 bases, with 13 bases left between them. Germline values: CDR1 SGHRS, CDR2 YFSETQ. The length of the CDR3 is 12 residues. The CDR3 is CASSLRAEKAFF. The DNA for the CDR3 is TGCGCCAGCAGCCTTAGAGCCGAAAAAGCTTTCTTT.

The CDR3 reads CASRPDREWEKLFF. The CDR3 DNA reads as TGCGCCAGCAGACCGGACAGGGAGTGGGAAAAACTGTTTTTT. The chain joins TRBV4-1 to TRBJ1-4, with TRBD1 identical over 8 bases. CDR3 length: 14 amino acids. CDR1 MGHRA and CDR2 YSYEKL come from the germline V gene. V dropped 6 bases and J dropped 8; count of bases not matched to a gene: 8.

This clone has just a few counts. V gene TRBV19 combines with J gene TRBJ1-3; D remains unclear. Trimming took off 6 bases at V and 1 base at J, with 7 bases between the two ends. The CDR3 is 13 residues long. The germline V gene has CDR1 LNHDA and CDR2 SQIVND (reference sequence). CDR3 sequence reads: CASRQESGNTIYF. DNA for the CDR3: TGTGCCAGTAGGCAGGAATCTGGAAACACCATATATTTT.

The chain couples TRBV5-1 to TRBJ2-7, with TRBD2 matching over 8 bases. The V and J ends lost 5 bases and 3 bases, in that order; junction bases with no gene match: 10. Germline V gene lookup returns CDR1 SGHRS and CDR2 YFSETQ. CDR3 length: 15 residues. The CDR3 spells CASSSDPGGDYEQYF. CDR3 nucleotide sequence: TGCGCCAGCAGTTCGGACCCGGGGGGGGACTACGAGCAGTACTTC.

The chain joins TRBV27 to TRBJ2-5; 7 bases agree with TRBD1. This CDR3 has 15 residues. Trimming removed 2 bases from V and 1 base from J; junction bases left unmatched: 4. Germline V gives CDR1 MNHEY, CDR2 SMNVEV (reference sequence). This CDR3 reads CASSLNPGGQETQYF. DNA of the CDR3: TGTGCCAGCAGTTTAAATCCAGGGGGCCAAGAGACCCAGTACTTC.

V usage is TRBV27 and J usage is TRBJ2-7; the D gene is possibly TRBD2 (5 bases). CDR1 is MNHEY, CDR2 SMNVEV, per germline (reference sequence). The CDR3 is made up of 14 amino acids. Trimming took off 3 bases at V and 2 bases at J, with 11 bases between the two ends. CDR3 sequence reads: CASSFGVGAYEQYF. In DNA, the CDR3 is TGTGCCAGCAGTTTCGGGGTGGGAGCCTACGAGCAGTACTTC.

In DNA, the CDR3 is TGTGCCAGCGCTGGGAGGGGGGGCACGTATACGCAGTATTTT. Its protein product is CASAGRGGTYTQYF. The gene calls are TRBV2 and TRBJ2-3; maybe TRBD2 (7 bases). V was cut by 8 bases and J by 7 bases, with 19 bases left in between. The germline CDR1 and CDR2 sequences are SNHLY and FYNNEI. This CDR3 contains 14 residues.

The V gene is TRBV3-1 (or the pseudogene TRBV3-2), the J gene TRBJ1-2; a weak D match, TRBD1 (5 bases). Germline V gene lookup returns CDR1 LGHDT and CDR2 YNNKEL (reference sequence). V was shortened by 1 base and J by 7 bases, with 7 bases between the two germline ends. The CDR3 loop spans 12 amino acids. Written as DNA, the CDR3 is TGTGCCAGCAGCCAAGGGACAAGTGGCTACACCTTC. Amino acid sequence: CASSQGTSGYTF.

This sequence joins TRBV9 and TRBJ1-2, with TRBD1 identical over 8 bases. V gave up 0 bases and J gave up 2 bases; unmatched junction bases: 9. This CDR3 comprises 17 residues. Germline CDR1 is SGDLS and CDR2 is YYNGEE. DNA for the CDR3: TGTGCCAGCAGCGTAGGGACCACAGGGGGGGCAAACTATGGCTACACCTTC. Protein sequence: CASSVGTTGGANYGYTF. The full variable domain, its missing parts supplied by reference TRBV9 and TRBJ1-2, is DSGVTQTPKHLITATGQRVTLRCSPRSGDLSVYWYQQSLDQGLQFLIQYYNGEERAKGNILERFSAQQFPDLHSELNLSSLELGDSALYFCASSVGTTGGANYGYTFGSGTRLTVV.

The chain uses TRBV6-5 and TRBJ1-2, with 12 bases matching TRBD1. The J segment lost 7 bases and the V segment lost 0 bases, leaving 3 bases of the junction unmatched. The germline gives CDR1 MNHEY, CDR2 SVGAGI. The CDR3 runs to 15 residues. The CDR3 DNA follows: TGTGCCAGCAGTTACTCGGGACAGGGGGCGCGTGGCTACACCTTC. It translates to CASSYSGQGARGYTF.

DNA of the CDR3: TGCGCCAGCAGCCCTCTTCCCGGGGGGATGGAGACCCAGTACTTC. This gives the protein CASSPLPGGMETQYF. The rearrangement uses TRBV5-1 and TRBJ2-5; 7 nucleotides line up with TRBD2. The V gene's germline CDR1 is SGHRS and CDR2 YFSETQ. The CDR3 loop spans 15 amino acids. Trimming at V came to 4 bases and at J to 5 bases, leaving 11 bases not matched to a gene.

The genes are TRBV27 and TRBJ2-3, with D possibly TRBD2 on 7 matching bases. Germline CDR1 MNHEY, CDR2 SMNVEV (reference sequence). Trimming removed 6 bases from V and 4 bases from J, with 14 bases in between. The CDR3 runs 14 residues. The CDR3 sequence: CASRLGGGADTQYF. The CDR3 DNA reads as TGTGCCAGCAGACTAGGGGGAGGGGCAGATACGCAGTATTTT.